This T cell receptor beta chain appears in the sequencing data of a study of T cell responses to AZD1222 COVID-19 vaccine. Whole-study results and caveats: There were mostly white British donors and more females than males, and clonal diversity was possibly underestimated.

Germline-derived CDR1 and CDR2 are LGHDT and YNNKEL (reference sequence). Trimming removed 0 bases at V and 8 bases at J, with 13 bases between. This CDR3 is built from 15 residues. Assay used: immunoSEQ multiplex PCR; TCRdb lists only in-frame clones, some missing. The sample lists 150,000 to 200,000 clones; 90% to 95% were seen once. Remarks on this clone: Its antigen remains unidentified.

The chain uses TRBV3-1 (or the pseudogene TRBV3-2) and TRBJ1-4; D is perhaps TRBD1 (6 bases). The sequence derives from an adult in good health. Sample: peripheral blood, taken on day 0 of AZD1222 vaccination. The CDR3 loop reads CASSQDPRGGEKLFF. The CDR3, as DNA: TGTGCCAGCAGCCAAGATCCCAGGGGAGGGGAAAAACTGTTTTTT.